This paragraph covers one T cell receptor beta chain sequence. As yet, its antigen is unknown. Sequenced material consisted of expressed TCRB transcripts (all of the isolated RNA was reverse transcribed). Method: immunoSEQ multiplex PCR; TCRdb's copy keeps in-frame clones and lacks some. The sample lists roughly 230,000 clones; approximately 10% were seen once. Via CD45RO/CCR7/CD25/CD127/CD95/CD27, cells of the CD4+ naive, central memory, regulatory and stem cell-like memory subsets were sorted. Trimming left V 4 bases short and J 3 bases short, with 7 bases between. In germline, CDR1 is MDHEN, CDR2 SYDVKM. The length of the CDR3 is 12 residues. This entry comes from a study of beta chain features in type 1 diabetes. Notes on the study in general: For Type 1 diabetes patients, all four CD4+ subsets carried TCRB CDR3s that were moderately but significantly shorter. Cells with high TCR expression could be over-represented when cDNA is sequenced. Type 1 diabetes patients had VDJ junctions that carried fewer insertions and more deletions. The naive, central memory and Treg TCRB repertoires showed an apparent similarity that was greater among patients than among healthy donors.

The receptor comes from a man aged 30 to 39 with type 1 diabetes. V gene TRBV28 combines with J gene TRBJ2-7; D not resolved. The sequencing sample was made of naive CD4+ T cells from blood. The CDR3: CASSSTVYEQYF. In DNA, the CDR3 is TGTGCCAGCAGTTCTACAGTCTACGAGCAGTACTTC. Looking up the rest from reference TRBV28 and TRBJ2-7 gives the full variable domain: DVKVTQSSRYLVKRTGEKVFLECVQDMDHENMFWYRQDPGLGLRLIYFSYDVKMKEKGDIPEGYSVSREKKERFSLILESASTNQTSMYLCASSSTVYEQYFGPGTRLTVT.